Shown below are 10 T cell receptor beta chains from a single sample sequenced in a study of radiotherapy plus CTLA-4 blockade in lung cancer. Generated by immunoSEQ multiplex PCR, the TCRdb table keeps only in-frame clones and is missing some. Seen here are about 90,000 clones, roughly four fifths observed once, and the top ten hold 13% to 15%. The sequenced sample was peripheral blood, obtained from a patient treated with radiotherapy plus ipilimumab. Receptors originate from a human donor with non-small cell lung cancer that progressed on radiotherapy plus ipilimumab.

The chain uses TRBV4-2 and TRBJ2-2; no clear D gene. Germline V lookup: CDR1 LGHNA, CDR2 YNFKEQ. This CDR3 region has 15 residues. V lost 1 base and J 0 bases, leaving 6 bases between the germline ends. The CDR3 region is CASSQANSNTGELFF. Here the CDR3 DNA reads TGTGCCAGCAGCCAAGCCAACTCGAACACCGGGGAGCTGTTTTTT.

DNA of the CDR3: TGTGCCAGCAGCGTGTCGCGGAGGGAAGGAGATACGCAGTATTTT. It encodes CASSVSRREGDTQYF. V gene TRBV9 combines with J gene TRBJ2-3; maybe TRBD2 (6 bases). Trimming cost V 2 bases and J 5 bases, with 15 bases left between them. The CDR3 is 15 amino acids. Germline V gives CDR1 SGDLS, CDR2 YYNGEE.

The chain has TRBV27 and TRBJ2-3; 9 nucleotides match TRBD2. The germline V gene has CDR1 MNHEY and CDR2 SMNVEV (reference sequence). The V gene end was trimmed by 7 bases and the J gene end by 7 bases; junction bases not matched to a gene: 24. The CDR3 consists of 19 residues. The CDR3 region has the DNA TGTGCCAGCAAAGGCTTACCCGCGGGGGGGGCGGCTAGCGGGTATACGCAGTATTTT. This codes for CASKGLPAGGAASGYTQYF.

This CDR3 is CASSLAGGQAHSPLHF. The CDR3 nucleotides read TGTGCCAGCAGCTTGGCGGGGGGACAGGCCCATTCACCCCTCCACTTT. V and J are TRBV5-4 and TRBJ1-6; TRBD1 aligns across 8 bases. Losses at the gene ends were 0 bases for V and 8 bases for J; bases not matched to a gene: 7. Germline CDR1 SGHNT, CDR2 YYREEE (reference sequence). This CDR3 spans 16 amino acids.

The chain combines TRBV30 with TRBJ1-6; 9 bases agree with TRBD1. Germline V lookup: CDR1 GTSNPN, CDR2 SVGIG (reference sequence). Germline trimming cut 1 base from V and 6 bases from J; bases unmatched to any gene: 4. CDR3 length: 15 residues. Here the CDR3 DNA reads TGTGCCTGGAGTGCCACGGGACAGGGTAATTCACCCCTCCACTTT. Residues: CAWSATGQGNSPLHF.

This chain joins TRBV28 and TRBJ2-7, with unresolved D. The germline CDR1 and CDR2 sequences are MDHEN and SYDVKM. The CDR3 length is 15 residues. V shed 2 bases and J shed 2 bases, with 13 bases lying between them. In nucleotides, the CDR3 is TGTGCCAGCAGTTTAGGCCAGAATCCCCCCTACGAGCAGTACTTC. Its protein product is CASSLGQNPPYEQYF.

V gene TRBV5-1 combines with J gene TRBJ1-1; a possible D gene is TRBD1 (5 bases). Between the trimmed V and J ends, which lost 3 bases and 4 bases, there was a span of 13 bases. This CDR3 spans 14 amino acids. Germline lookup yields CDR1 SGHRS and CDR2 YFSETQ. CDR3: CASSSKGVATEAFF. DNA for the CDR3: TGCGCCAGCAGCTCTAAAGGGGTGGCCACTGAAGCTTTCTTT. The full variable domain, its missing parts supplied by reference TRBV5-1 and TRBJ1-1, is KAGVTQTPRYLIKTRGQQVTLSCSPISGHRSVSWYQQTPGQGLQFLFEYFSETQRNKGNFPGRFSGRQFSNSRSEMNVSTLELGDSALYLCASSSKGVATEAFFGQGTRLTVV.

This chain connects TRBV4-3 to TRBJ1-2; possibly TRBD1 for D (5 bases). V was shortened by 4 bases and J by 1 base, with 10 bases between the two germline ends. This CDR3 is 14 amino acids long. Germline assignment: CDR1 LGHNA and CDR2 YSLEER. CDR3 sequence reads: CASSPHQGNYGYTF. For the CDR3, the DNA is TGCGCCAGCAGCCCCCACCAGGGTAACTATGGCTACACCTTC.

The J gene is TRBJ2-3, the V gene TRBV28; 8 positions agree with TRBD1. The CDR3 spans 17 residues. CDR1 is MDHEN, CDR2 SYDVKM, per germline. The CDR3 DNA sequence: TGTGCAACAGGACAGGGTTTGTTTTTGGGATTTCCAGATACGCAGTATTTT. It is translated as CATGQGLFLGFPDTQYF.

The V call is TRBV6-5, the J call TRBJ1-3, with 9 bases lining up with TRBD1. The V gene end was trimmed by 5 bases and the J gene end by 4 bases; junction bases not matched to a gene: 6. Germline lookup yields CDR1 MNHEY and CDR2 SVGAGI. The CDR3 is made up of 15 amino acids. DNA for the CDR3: TGTGCCAGCAGTCTCAGGGGGACAGGGGGAAACACCATATATTTT. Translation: CASSLRGTGGNTIYF.